The clone carrying this T cell receptor (beta chain) was seen more than once but under ten times. The data were taken from a study of blood T cell repertoires in COVID-19. On the study more broadly: T cells, B-cell-depleted T cells, or PBMCs supplied cDNA or gDNA.

The V gene lost 1 base and the J gene lost 8 bases, with 14 bases spanning the gap. CDR3 length: 15 amino acids. Per the germline V gene, CDR1 is KGHDR and CDR2 is SFDVKD. Methods used by the authors: Estimated nucleated cell counts came from reference gene primer amplification. Sequenced by immunoSEQ multiplex PCR; TCRdb stores in-frame clones only, minus some. That table furnishes V, J and clone size, whereas the DNA furnished D and trimming. Among about 670,000 clones listed, about nine tenths were seen once. The chain is built from TRBV24-1 and TRBJ2-1; D gene unclear. Material: peripheral blood. This clonotype was sampled from a woman younger than 35 with acute or convalescent COVID-19. The CDR3 nucleotides read TGTGCCACCAGTGATTTAGGCCAGGATATCGATGAGCAGTTCTTC. It specifies CATSDLGQDIDEQFF.